The rows below give T cell receptor beta chains drawn from one sample of a study of blood T cell repertoires in COVID-19. Profiling relied on immunoSEQ multiplex PCR, and the TCRdb table lists in-frame clones only, not all of them. The data show 60,000 to 80,000 clones, approximately 89% seen once. The sample taken for sequencing was peripheral blood. The receptors were sampled from a woman between 65 and 79 years old with acute or convalescent COVID-19. Both conserved end residues are part of each CDR3. The D gene is left open where the match is weak. Clone size is given for some rows only: seen once, a few or many times, or a class if the clone is expanded.

size	D	length	J	V	CDR3	DNA
-	-	15	TRBJ1-1	TRBV18	CASSPGQKRNTEAFF	TGTGCCAGCTCCCCCGGACAGAAACGAAACACTGAAGCTTTCTTT
-	-	15	TRBJ2-1	TRBV5-8	CASSFRTSGRNEQFF	TGTGCCAGCAGCTTTCGGACTTCAGGTCGCAATGAGCAGTTCTTC
-	TRBD1	15	TRBJ1-5	TRBV28	CASSPGQGANQPQHF	TGTGCCAGCAGCCCCGGACAGGGGGCTAATCAGCCCCAGCATTTT
-	TRBD2	16	TRBJ2-3	TRBV9	CASSAGTSGYTDTQYF	TGTGCCAGCAGTGCCGGGACTAGCGGTTATACAGATACGCAGTATTTT
few	-	14	TRBJ1-2	TRBV7-2	CASSFPTGFYGYTF	TGTGCCAGCAGTTTTCCCACAGGATTCTATGGCTACACCTTC
-	-	14	TRBJ2-7	TRBV27	CASSTGIFPYEQYF	TGTGCCAGCAGTACAGGTATTTTCCCTTACGAGCAGTACTTC
-	-	17	TRBJ1-4	TRBV18	CASSPRSVRQKNEKLFF	TGTGCCAGCTCACCCAGAAGCGTTAGACAGAAGAATGAAAAACTGTTTTTT
-	TRBD2	15	TRBJ2-7	TRBV6-5	CASSYSGEGPYEQYF	TGTGCCAGCAGTTACTCGGGGGAGGGGCCCTACGAGCAGTACTTC
-	TRBD1	12	TRBJ1-1	TRBV28	CASIPGQGEAFF	TGTGCCAGCATCCCAGGACAGGGAGAAGCTTTCTTT
-	-	13	TRBJ1-2	TRBV5-1	CASSFTGAGGYTF	TGCGCCAGCAGCTTTACGGGAGCGGGAGGCTACACCTTC
-	TRBD2	18	TRBJ2-3	TRBV24-1	CATSDPRRTSGYADTQYF	TGTGCCACCAGTGATCCCCGGAGGACTAGCGGCTATGCAGATACGCAGTATTTT
-	-	16	TRBJ1-4	TRBV9	CASSVEWAGRSEKLFF	TGTGCCAGCAGCGTAGAATGGGCAGGGAGGAGTGAAAAACTGTTTTTT
-	-	14	TRBJ1-1	TRBV2	CASIGQKVNTEAFF	TGTGCCAGCATAGGACAGAAGGTTAACACTGAAGCTTTCTTT
-	-	13	TRBJ1-5	TRBV29-1	CSVARGSNQPQHF	TGCAGCGTTGCCAGGGGTAGCAATCAGCCCCAGCATTTT
-	TRBD1	14	TRBJ1-5	TRBV2	CASRDRVSNQPQHF	TGTGCCAGCAGGGACAGGGTCAGCAATCAGCCCCAGCATTTT
once	-	12	TRBJ1-1	TRBV24-1	CATSDFAGKAFF	TGTGCCACCAGTGATTTCGCAGGAAAAGCTTTCTTT
-	-	14	TRBJ2-6	TRBV6-6	CASSYRSGANVLTF	TGTGCCAGCAGTTACCGTTCTGGGGCCAACGTCCTGACTTTC
-	-	15	TRBJ1-1	TRBV28	CASSPLPTRWTEAFF	TGTGCCAGCAGCCCTTTACCGACTAGATGGACTGAAGCTTTCTTT
once	-	15	TRBJ2-7	TRBV5-1	CASTPNTAGSYEQYF	TGCGCCAGCACCCCCAATACGGCGGGCTCCTACGAGCAGTACTTC
-	-	13	TRBJ1-5	TRBV7-2	CASGQGSNQPQHF	TGTGCCAGCGGGCAGGGTAGCAATCAGCCCCAGCATTTT
-	-	15	TRBJ2-7	TRBV6-5	CASSGGTANSYEQYF	TGTGCCAGCAGCGGCGGGACAGCCAACTCCTACGAGCAGTACTTC
-	-	11	TRBJ1-3	TRBV30	CAWRGVYTIYF	TGTGCCTGGAGAGGGGTATACACCATATATTTT
-	TRBD1	17	TRBJ1-3	TRBV3-1/TRBV3-2	CASSQMGQYFSGNTIYF	TGTGCCAGCAGCCAAATGGGACAGTATTTCTCTGGAAACACCATATATTTT
-	-	15	TRBJ2-2	TRBV27	CASSAAGLHTGELFF	TGTGCCAGCAGTGCCGCAGGGCTCCACACCGGGGAGCTGTTTTTT
medium-sized	-	13	TRBJ2-7	TRBV28	CASRGRGFYEQYF	TGTGCCAGCAGGGGCCGAGGGTTCTACGAGCAGTACTTC
-	TRBD1	14	TRBJ1-2	TRBV30	CAWSEVAGGGGYTF	TGTGCCTGGAGTGAGGTGGCAGGGGGAGGTGGCTACACCTTC
-	TRBD1	16	TRBJ1-1	TRBV19	CASSKRTGGRGTEAFF	TGTGCCAGTAGTAAGCGGACAGGGGGTAGAGGCACTGAAGCTTTCTTT
few	-	14	TRBJ1-2	TRBV21-1	CASTRHRGGYGYTF	TGTGCCAGCACCCGACATCGGGGAGGCTATGGCTACACCTTC
-	TRBD1	16	TRBJ1-2	TRBV5-1	CASSLATRQGDYGYTF	TGCGCCAGCAGCTTGGCCACCCGACAGGGGGACTATGGCTACACCTTC
few	TRBD2	18	TRBJ2-1	TRBV6-6	CASSRGASGRPTYNEQFF	TGTGCCAGCAGTCGAGGGGCCAGCGGGAGGCCGACCTACAATGAGCAGTTCTTC
-	-	19	TRBJ1-2	TRBV1	CTSSRKVRSTGHLNYGYTF	TGCACCAGCAGCCGGAAGGTTAGGTCGACGGGACACCTTAACTATGGCTACACCTTC
-	TRBD1	15	TRBJ2-3	TRBV5-1	CASSITTGVTDTQYF	TGCGCCAGCAGCATTACGACAGGGGTCACAGATACGCAGTATTTT
-	-	14	TRBJ2-1	TRBV10-3	CAIGRDLPYNEQFF	TGTGCCATCGGCCGGGACTTACCCTACAATGAGCAGTTCTTC
-	-	20	TRBJ1-2	TRBV21-1	CASILLTGEPFLLNNYGYTF	TGTGCCAGCATCCTGCTTACAGGGGAACCTTTCTTATTGAATAACTATGGCTACACCTTC
-	-	13	TRBJ2-5	TRBV5-6	CASSLPSQETQYF	TGTGCCAGCAGTCTCCCCAGCCAAGAGACCCAGTACTTC
-	-	13	TRBJ1-4	TRBV7-9	CASSWGANEKLFF	TGTGCCAGCAGCTGGGGGGCTAATGAAAAACTGTTTTTT
-	TRBD2	17	TRBJ2-3	TRBV7-3	CASSLTPTSGGAATQYF	TGTGCCAGCAGCTTAACACCTACTAGCGGGGGGGCTGCAACGCAGTATTTT
-	TRBD1	13	TRBJ1-6	TRBV6-5	CASVGTGNSPLHF	TGTGCCAGCGTCGGGACAGGGAATTCACCCCTCCACTTT
-	-	16	TRBJ2-7	TRBV5-3	CARSGSQAPPLYEQYF	TGTGCCAGAAGCGGCTCCCAAGCGCCCCCTCTCTACGAGCAGTACTTC
-	TRBD1	15	TRBJ1-1	TRBV28	CASSLPDRGRTEAFF	TGTGCCAGCAGTTTGCCCGACAGGGGGCGGACTGAAGCTTTCTTT
once	-	12	TRBJ1-1	TRBV3-1/TRBV3-2	CASSRTGREAFF	TGTGCCAGCAGTCGTACAGGGAGAGAAGCTTTCTTT
-	TRBD1	15	TRBJ2-2	TRBV15	CATSRGQGETGELFF	TGTGCCACCAGCAGAGGACAGGGAGAGACCGGGGAGCTGTTTTTT
-	-	11	TRBJ1-1	TRBV7-9	CASSLSPEAFF	TGTGCCAGCAGCTTGAGCCCTGAAGCTTTCTTT
once	TRBD1	14	TRBJ1-5	TRBV28	CASRPGTVNQPQHF	TGTGCCAGCAGGCCCGGGACAGTCAATCAGCCCCAGCATTTT
-	-	15	TRBJ1-4	TRBV7-8	CASSFVPGVGEKLFF	TGTGCCAGCAGCTTCGTCCCAGGGGTTGGTGAAAAACTGTTTTTT
-	-	14	TRBJ1-1	TRBV5-5	CASSLWSMNTEAFF	TGTGCCAGCAGCTTATGGTCTATGAACACTGAAGCTTTCTTT
-	TRBD1	15	TRBJ1-4	TRBV4-1	CASSHFGTGSEKLFF	TGCGCCAGCAGCCACTTCGGGACAGGAAGCGAAAAACTGTTTTTT
-	TRBD1	16	TRBJ1-6	TRBV5-1	CASSFTGTGDNSPLHF	TGCGCCAGCAGCTTTACAGGGACAGGGGATAATTCACCCCTCCACTTT
-	TRBD2	16	TRBJ2-1	TRBV11-3	CASSAGGLAGQNEQFF	TGTGCCAGCAGCGCCGGGGGTCTAGCGGGACAGAATGAGCAGTTCTTC
-	TRBD1	16	TRBJ1-3	TRBV27	CASSPGQGYAGNTIYF	TGTGCCAGCAGTCCCGGACAGGGGTACGCTGGAAACACCATATATTTT
-	TRBD2	19	TRBJ2-1	TRBV5-6	CASRQRESRPVGSYNEQFF	TGTGCCAGCAGACAGCGGGAGAGTCGTCCGGTTGGGTCCTACAATGAGCAGTTCTTC
few	TRBD2	19	TRBJ2-4	TRBV4-3	CASSQGMGRGSLAKNIQYF	TGCGCCAGCAGCCAAGGGATGGGGAGGGGTTCCTTAGCCAAAAACATTCAGTACTTC